This entry is about one T cell receptor beta chain. This record belongs to a study of blood T cell repertoires in COVID-19. Study-wide context: Acute-phase and convalescent COVID-19 samples originated in the United States, Italy and Spain. T cells, B-cell-depleted T cells, or PBMCs provided the cDNA or gDNA that served as material.

As handled by the study authors: The assay estimated nucleated cells by amplifying reference gene primers. Profiled with immunoSEQ multiplex PCR; TCRdb holds only in-frame clones, not every one. From that table come the V and J calls and clone size; the DNA was used to work out D and trimming. Of over 300,000 clones in the sample, roughly 90% were seen once. The CDR3 covers 12 residues. With 7 bases clipped from V and 10 bases from J, the junction kept 4 bases outside the gene matches. Per the germline V gene, CDR1 is MNHEY and CDR2 is SVGAGI. Material: peripheral blood. This TCR derives from a man aged 40-55 years with acute or convalescent COVID-19. The gene calls are TRBV6-5 and TRBJ1-4, with 9 positions matching TRBD1. The CDR3 region is CASNGGQGKLFF. The CDR3 DNA reads as TGTGCCAGCAACGGGGGACAGGGAAAACTGTTTTTT.